This T cell receptor beta chain is from a study of blood T cell repertoires in COVID-19. The overall study: Sources were T cells, B-cell-depleted T cells, or PBMCs; the material itself was cDNA or gDNA.

The CDR3 runs 12 residues. V lost 3 bases and J 10 bases, leaving 10 bases between the germline ends. Per germline, CDR1 MNHEY and CDR2 SVGAGI. In the case of this clone: In the same sample, other DNA sequences code for this CDR3.

Original analysis: Cell counts per sample came from amplifying reference gene primers. Sequencing was performed with immunoSEQ multiplex PCR; in TCRdb, only in-frame clones are kept and a portion is missing. V, J and clone size are taken as reported in that table, and D and trimming were inferred from the DNA itself. The sample lists roughly 7,000 clones, approximately 90% occurring once. This TCR was recovered from a human donor with active COVID-19. The donor label of this sample is uncertain. The V call is TRBV6-5, the J call TRBJ2-1, with D possibly being TRBD2 (5 bases). The sequenced material came from peripheral blood. CDR3 nucleotides: TGTGCCAGCAGTTATGACTATAGAGAGCAGTTCTTC. It yields the protein CASSYDYREQFF.